Following are 17 T cell receptor beta chains from one sample sequenced in a study of control samples from healthy donors and cancer patients. Assay: immunoSEQ multiplex PCR; the TCRdb copy retains only in-frame clones and omits some. The table lists about 160,000 clones, 85% to 90% of them singletons, with around 12% in the top ten. The sample consisted of blood. Receptors were obtained from a man aged 25 to 40 in good health.

The chain uses TRBV11-1 and TRBJ2-7; 10 positions match TRBD1. From germline, CDR1 is SGHAT and CDR2 FQDESV (reference sequence). The CDR3 has 16 amino acids. After removal of 5 bases from V and 1 base from J, the junction contained 8 bases not matched to a gene. CDR3: CASSRRGQGTSYEQYF. The CDR3 bases are TGTGCCAGCAGCCGACGGGGACAGGGGACATCCTACGAGCAGTACTTC.

The rearrangement links TRBV29-1 to TRBJ2-1, with D uncertain. The CDR3 consists of 11 residues. V lost 3 bases, J lost 9 bases, and 9 bases lay in between. Looked up from germline, CDR1 is SQVTM and CDR2 is ANQGSEA. This CDR3 reads CSVDINGEQFF. The CDR3 DNA follows: TGCAGCGTTGATATAAACGGTGAGCAGTTCTTC.

The chain carries TRBV7-9 and TRBJ1-4; D remains ambiguous. Germline V CDR1 and CDR2: SEHNR, FQNEAQ (reference sequence). The CDR3 spans 15 residues. V gave up 2 bases and J gave up 4 bases, with 11 bases separating them. The CDR3 DNA is TGTGCCAGCAGCTTAACGCCAGCTTTTAATGAAAAACTGTTTTTT. This codes for CASSLTPAFNEKLFF.

The chain carries TRBV3-1 (or the pseudogene TRBV3-2) and TRBJ2-3; 12 bases map to TRBD2. J lost 0 bases, V lost 4 bases, and 11 bases had no gene match. The length of the CDR3 is 19 residues. Germline-derived CDR1 and CDR2 are LGHDT and YNNKEL (reference sequence). CDR3 bases: TGTGCCAGCAGCCCCTTCGTGACTAGCGGGAGTAGGAGCACAGATACGCAGTATTTT. Its translation: CASSPFVTSGSRSTDTQYF.

The chain joins TRBV13 to TRBJ2-7, with a possible D match to TRBD2 (6 bases). The CDR3 is 16 residues long. The germline V and J ends were trimmed by 5 bases and 2 bases, with 19 bases remaining between them. From germline, CDR1 is PRHDT and CDR2 FYEKMQ (reference sequence). The chain's CDR3 is CASSPYLSGPAYEQYF. The CDR3 DNA reads as TGTGCCAGCAGCCCCTACCTGAGCGGGCCGGCCTACGAGCAGTACTTC.

This clone came up once. The chain employs TRBV10-3 and TRBJ2-7; D tentatively fits TRBD1 or TRBD2 (5 bases each). The V end lost 6 bases, the J end lost 3 bases, and 15 bases lay between the germline ends. The CDR3 is 14 amino acids. Germline-derived CDR1 and CDR2 are ENHRY and SYGVKD. The DNA for the CDR3 is TGTGCCATCAGCCCAGGGTCTGGGGGCTACGAGCAGTACTTC. It codes for CAISPGSGGYEQYF.

V is TRBV18 and J is TRBJ2-7; either TRBD1 or TRBD2 may fit D (5 bases each). The V and J ends lost 8 bases and 4 bases respectively, with 15 bases between them. In germline, CDR1 is KGHSH, CDR2 LQKENI. CDR3 length: 13 residues. The CDR3 is CASRGWDLYEQYF. CDR3 bases: TGTGCCAGCAGGGGATGGGACCTGTACGAGCAGTACTTC.

The gene calls are TRBV19 and TRBJ2-1; D is possibly TRBD2 (5 bases). The germline V gene encodes CDR1 LNHDA and CDR2 SQIVND (reference sequence). V lost 4 bases and J lost 1, with 11 bases in between. This CDR3 has 15 amino acids. The CDR3 spells CASSTTRSSYNEQFF. The CDR3 nucleotides read TGTGCCAGTAGTACCACTAGGAGTTCCTACAATGAGCAGTTCTTC.

The chain is built from TRBV24-1 and TRBJ2-1; weak D call: TRBD1 (5 bases). The CDR3 has 17 amino acids. Trimming left V 4 bases short and J 7 bases short, with 22 bases between. From germline, CDR1 is KGHDR and CDR2 SFDVKD. The CDR3 sequence: CATSESRGAGLRNEQFF. The CDR3 DNA sequence: TGTGCCACCAGTGAATCTCGTGGGGCAGGATTACGGAATGAGCAGTTCTTC.

This clone occurred once. V is TRBV27 and J is TRBJ1-2, with D possibly TRBD1 on 5 matching bases. V lost 8 bases to trimming and J lost 0 bases, with 16 bases between them. The CDR3 sequence is 15 residues long. The germline V gene encodes CDR1 MNHEY and CDR2 SMNVEV (reference sequence). The DNA of the CDR3 is TGTGCCAGCTCCCCCCGGGGGGAGACTAACTATGGCTACACCTTC. Residues: CASSPRGETNYGYTF.

The V and J genes are TRBV5-1 and TRBJ2-3, with 8 bases matching TRBD1. Germline CDR1 and CDR2: SGHRS and YFSETQ. After removal of 4 bases from V and 3 bases from J, the junction contained 7 bases not matched to a gene. The CDR3 has 15 residues. The CDR3 spells CASSPGTGLTDTQYF. CDR3 nucleotides: TGCGCCAGCAGCCCTGGGACAGGCCTTACAGATACGCAGTATTTT.

This rearrangement joins TRBV7-2 to TRBJ2-5, with unresolved D. The V end was cut by 5 bases, the J end by 3 bases, with 16 bases between. The CDR3 is 15 residues long. Germline lookup yields CDR1 SGHTA and CDR2 FQGNSA. The CDR3 DNA follows: TGTGCCAGCAGCCAAGGACGGTCAGCGAAAGAGACCCAGTACTTC. This encodes CASSQGRSAKETQYF. The complete variable domain, with remaining parts taken from reference TRBV7-2 and TRBJ2-5, reads GAGVSQSPSNKVTEKGKDVELRCDPISGHTALYWYRQSLGQGLEFLIYFQGNSAPDKSGLPSDRFSAERTGGSVSTLTIQRTQQEDSAVYLCASSQGRSAKETQYFGPGTRLLVL.

This clone was counted a few times. The rearrangement joins TRBV9 to TRBJ2-3, with 7 bases identical to TRBD1. The CDR3 totals 14 residues. Germline V gene lookup returns CDR1 SGDLS and CDR2 YYNGEE. V shed 0 bases, J shed 4 bases, and the junction held 2 bases outside the gene matches. This CDR3 reads CASSVEGAPDTQYF. In DNA, the CDR3 is TGTGCCAGCAGCGTAGAGGGGGCCCCAGATACGCAGTATTTT.

The chain employs TRBV3-1 (or the pseudogene TRBV3-2) and TRBJ2-5; 12 bases are a match to TRBD2. CDR3 length: 16 residues. Per germline, CDR1 LGHDT and CDR2 YNNKEL (reference sequence). After removal of 2 bases from V and 7 bases from J, the junction contained 8 bases not matched to a gene. DNA for the CDR3: TGTGCCAGCAGCCAATTTCTAGCGGGGGGGCTTGGGACCCAGTACTTC. Translation: CASSQFLAGGLGTQYF.

The chain links TRBV20-1 to TRBJ1-1; the D is unclear. The CDR3 has 11 amino acids. Germline lookup yields CDR1 DFQATT and CDR2 SNEGSKA (reference sequence). V was trimmed by 4 bases and J by 10 bases, leaving 13 bases between them. CDR3 DNA sequence: TGCAGTGCTACTTACCCTCTCCGAGCTTTCTTT. Translated, it gives CSATYPLRAFF.

The chain recombines TRBV5-5 with TRBJ1-2, with D unclear. V was clipped by 4 bases and J by 4 bases, with 11 bases between them. The CDR3 length is 13 residues. Germline-derived CDR1 and CDR2 are SGHKS and YYEKEE (reference sequence). CDR3 DNA: TGTGCCAGCAGCCTAAATGGTCCCTATGGCTACACCTTC. It translates to CASSLNGPYGYTF.

The chain combines TRBV11-1 with TRBJ2-7, with 7 bases that match TRBD2. V was clipped by 5 bases and J by 2 bases; unmatched bases: 6. This CDR3 has 14 residues. Germline assignment: CDR1 SGHAT and CDR2 FQDESV (reference sequence). CDR3 loop: CASSPGGNTYEQYF. CDR3 bases: TGTGCCAGCAGCCCGGGGGGTAATACCTACGAGCAGTACTTC. Supplemented by reference TRBV11-1 and TRBJ2-7, the full variable domain reads EAEVAQSPRYKITEKSQAVAFWCDPISGHATLYWYRQILGQGPELLVQFQDESVVDDSQLPKDRFSAERLKGVDSTLKIQPAELGDSAMYLCASSPGGNTYEQYFGPGTRLTVT.